Below are 2 T cell receptor beta chains sequenced from a single sample in a study of spatial heterogeneity in lung cancer. TCRdb recomputed calls from the 5' RACE reads with MiXCR, one row per CDR3 protein. This repertoire shows about 92,000 distinct CDR3 sequences, about 12% found once; its top ten account for about 40%. The time point denotes: sample taken at primary tumor resection. No cell sorting; template was whole RNA from tumor, lung tissue or PBMC. The sequencing here drew on PBMCs, taken at surgery. These receptors originate from a male donor with early-stage non-small cell lung cancer.

The V gene is TRBV20-1, the J gene TRBJ2-1; a weak D match, TRBD1 (6 bases). Germline CDR1 is DFQATT and CDR2 is SNEGSKA (reference sequence). The ends were cut back, 0 bases at V and 0 bases at J, with 15 bases in the middle. The CDR3 is made up of 17 amino acids. The DNA of the CDR3 is TGCAGTGCTAGAGATGCTAGGGGGAAGCTCTCCTACAATGAGCAGTTCTTC. Translated: CSARDARGKLSYNEQFF.

This clonotype was recorded many times. The V and J genes are TRBV6-4 and TRBJ2-1; perhaps D is TRBD1 or TRBD2 (5 bases each). Germline V gene lookup returns CDR1 MRHNA and CDR2 SNTAGT. Deletions cut 4 bases from V and 7 bases from J, with 17 bases between. The CDR3 is 15 amino acids. CDR3 amino acids: CASSALGTPGNEQFF. The CDR3 DNA reads as TGTGCCAGCAGTGCCCTGGGGACCCCAGGGAATGAGCAGTTCTTC.